A single T cell receptor beta chain is shown here with its context. Its antigen is currently not known. No much larger clonotype is one base removed from it; base qualities were not supplied. Trimming at the junction amounts to 2 bases on V and 13 bases on J, and the germline ends lie 15 bases apart. CDR1 is given as SGHVS and CDR2 as FQNEAQ, both from the germline V gene. The CDR3, cysteine through phenylalanine, is 13 amino acids long. Only the CDR3 DNA stays, 39 bases, in frame from base 1. Healthy HIV-negative adults with no recently reported acute infections or vaccinations were included as donors. Only Caucasian adults living in Nashville, Tennessee, USA were represented among the donors. Magnetic negative selection was used to enrich CD4+ T cells, after which naive cells were positively selected on CD45RA and the negative fraction became the memory subset. Blood was obtained by leukapheresis, after which PBMCs were separated by Ficoll-Histopaque density gradient centrifugation and cryopreserved in liquid nitrogen vapor phase. Analytical flow cytometry was used to check the purity and quantity of each magnetically sorted T cell population. Genomic DNA was isolated from every sorted fraction and measured by UV absorbance on a Nanodrop 2000c.

The source of the sample is a study of shared clonotypes between healthy human individuals (dated by TCRdb to about 2020). Describing the broader study: The cohort included three men and a couple of women between 18 and 49 years of age. Per donor, leukapheresis produced somewhere between about 0.85 and 9.5 billion PBMCs. To increase sequencing depth and limit assay-specific biases, different laboratories used diverse techniques to prepare libraries and sequence TCR repertoires. For each donor, CD4 naive and CD4 memory were each run on three plates, CD8 naive on two plates, and CD8 memory on one plate. The study deeply sequenced blood TCR repertoires of several healthy adults to estimate repertoire size and the extent of clonotype sharing between individuals.

Broader findings and caveats from the paper: Because the study included only a small number of donors, the genetic and exposure-history diversity represented was limited. Pairwise subsampling indicated that sequencing depth was expected to affect the degree of clonotype sharing among donors. Higher generation probabilities were observed for clonotypes shared by all four sorted-subset donors than for non-shared clonotypes. Sampling was restricted to blood, and TCR repertoires in tissues likely differ from the TCR repertoires found in blood. Larger estimated clonotype richness was generally found for naive subsets than for memory subsets. When four donors were compared, the shared fraction of clonotypes was roughly 5% for naive CD4, over 3% for naive CD8, roughly 2.5% for memory CD4, and 0.35% to 0.5% for memory CD8. Incomplete sequencing was indicated by rarefaction of sorted-subset datasets, despite the large sequencing depth.

TCR CDR3 regions were amplified from genomic DNA by multiplex PCR using the deep immunoSEQ assay. Extracted genomic DNA from each cell subset was distributed evenly across all wells of several immunoSEQ 96-well plates, and each plate was treated as a replicate. For sorted subsets, each replicate PCR was loaded with approximately 0.2 ug genomic DNA, equivalent to about 33,000 T cell genomes. The purified libraries were quantified using a Qubit 3.0 fluorometer, sized with a Bioanalyzer 2100, and then quantified again using the KAPA Library Quantification kit. Each immunoSEQ 96-well plate was sequenced on its own single-read 150-cycle Illumina NextSeq 550 flow cell. Per the authors' processing: Because only junctional sequences without quality scores were contained in the immunoSEQ output, filtering matching that applied to full-length reads could not be performed. To assign V/J genes and CDR3, sequences were annotated against IMGT germline references using PyIR, a Python wrapper for IgBLAST v1.9. Reads with weak V/J assignments (E-value above 1e-6), missing CDR3, stop codons, out-of-frame junctions, or ambiguous translated residues were removed. V3J clonotypes were defined as sequences sharing the same inferred V gene, J gene, and CDR3 amino acid sequence. To compute the percentage overlap between repertoires, the number of shared unique clonotypes was divided by the size of the smaller repertoire. Three approaches were used to assess repertoire richness: RTK rarefaction, the Chao1 estimator, and Recon v2.1 estimates of unobserved clonotypes. For all TCRbeta clonotypes obtained by the gDNA method from four donors, generation probabilities were computed with OLGA. Entries here come from immuneACCESS through TCRdb and include only in-frame sequences with V and J called. Some clones fail to appear in such tables; in the studies checked, an unresolved V gene covers under half of the shortfall, and the cause of the remainder is unknown. The V and J calls and the clone size are those of that table, but D and trimming were determined from the DNA. This sample is represented by about 1.5 million clones; more than 95% of them were singletons. Approximately 1.1% of the sample rests with the top ten.

The chain employs TRBV7-8 and TRBJ2-1; matching of 6 bases hints at TRBD2 as the D gene. The sequenced material came from naive CD4+ T cells sorted from blood. The cell subset or site label for this specimen denotes: CD45RA+ positively selected. This receptor was taken from a man in his thirties or forties in good health. The nucleotides read TGTGCCAGCAGCTTAAACCGGGAGTCGCATCAGTTCTTC. Translation gives CASSLNRESHQFF.